Given below is one T cell receptor (beta chain) in context. Its antigen is as yet unknown. V gave up 4 bases and J gave up 0 bases, with 16 bases separating them. CDR1 SEHNR and CDR2 FQNEAQ come from the germline V gene (reference sequence). The CDR3 loop spans 16 amino acids. TCRdb's table, derived via immunoSEQ multiplex PCR, lists solely in-frame clones and lacks some. Of roughly 50,000 clones in the sample, roughly four fifths were seen once. The time point is: week 5, during vaccination. A 20-mer mutant IDH1 peptide at 300 ug was injected subcutaneously with topical imiquimod. The data derive from a study of a mutant IDH1 vaccine in newly diagnosed glioma. General observations from the study: Pseudoprogression appeared unlinked to shifts in leading peripheral T cell clonotypes. Detectable vaccine-induced immune responses arose in over 90% of patients.

The sequencing here drew on PBMCs, taken from a glioma patient whose treatment included an IDH1 peptide vaccine. The receptor's source is a man aged 25-45 years with glioma. This chain links TRBV7-9 with TRBJ2-7; D remains ambiguous. CDR3 in DNA: TGTGCCAGCAGCTCACATGTACCAGCCGTCTCCTACGAGCAGTACTTC. It specifies CASSSHVPAVSYEQYF.